This T cell receptor (beta chain) stems from a study of cytomegalovirus exposure and HLA in healthy donors. Comments on this clone: Its antigen is not known.

The CDR3 extends over 14 amino acids. The ends lost 7 bases at V and 1 base at J; junction bases unmatched: 7. In germline, CDR1 is SNHLY, CDR2 FYNNEI. PCR used 60 Vbeta primers and 13 Jbeta primers. Repertoires were generated with immunoSEQ multiplex PCR, while TCRdb's copy carries only in-frame clones and drops some. Of about 200,000 clones listed, roughly 80% are singletons. Study-level results: Later genetic work tied a missense DCLRE1C variant to beta-chain V and J trimming.

The receptor was isolated from a woman aged 30 to 39 in good health and CMV-seropositive. This chain links TRBV2 with TRBJ2-7; 7 nucleotides match TRBD1. Sequencing used PBMCs. For the CDR3, the DNA is TGTGCCAGCACCCCCGGGACAGCATCCTACGAGCAGTACTTC. The encoded protein is CASTPGTASYEQYF.